This T cell receptor beta chain was identified in a study of cytomegalovirus exposure and HLA in healthy donors. The study's findings and limits: Common viral pathogens seemed, in a later analysis, to connect with several of the most significant clusters.

The germline CDR1 and CDR2 sequences are SGDLS and YYNGEE. V lost 2 bases and J 0 bases, leaving 7 bases between the germline ends. The CDR3 totals 14 residues. Worth noting for this clone: Its antigen is still unknown.

The PCR made use of 60 Vbeta and 13 Jbeta primers. Sequencing was performed with immunoSEQ multiplex PCR; in TCRdb, only in-frame clones are kept and a portion is missing. This table has about 150,000 clones, 75% appearing once. The source is a man aged 18-30 years in good health and CMV-seropositive. The rearrangement links TRBV9 to TRBJ2-3; D is uncertain. What was sequenced was PBMCs. The CDR3 DNA reads as TGTGCCAGCAGCGTGGGCCGAAGCACAGATACGCAGTATTTT. It is translated as CASSVGRSTDTQYF.